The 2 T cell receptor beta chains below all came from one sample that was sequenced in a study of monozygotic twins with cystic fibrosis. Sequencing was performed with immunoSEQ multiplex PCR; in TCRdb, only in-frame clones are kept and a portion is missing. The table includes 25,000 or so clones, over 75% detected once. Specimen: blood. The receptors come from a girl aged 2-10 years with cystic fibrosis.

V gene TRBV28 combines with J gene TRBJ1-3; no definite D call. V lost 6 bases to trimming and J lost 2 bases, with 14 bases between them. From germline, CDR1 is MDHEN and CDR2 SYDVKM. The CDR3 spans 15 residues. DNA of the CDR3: TGTGCCAGCAGCCCCCCAGAACTGGCTGGAAACACCATATATTTT. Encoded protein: CASSPPELAGNTIYF.

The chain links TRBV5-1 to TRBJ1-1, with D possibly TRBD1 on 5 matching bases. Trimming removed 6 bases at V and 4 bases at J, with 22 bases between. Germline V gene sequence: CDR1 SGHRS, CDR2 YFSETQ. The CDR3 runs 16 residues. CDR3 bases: TGCGCCAGCATCCCGGGACTCAAACCCTCAACCACTGAAGCTTTCTTT. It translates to CASIPGLKPSTTEAFF.